Below, 21 T cell receptor beta chains from the same sample are listed, as sequenced in a study of T cell repertoires in cytomegalovirus infection. Their antigen targets remain unknown. TCRdb reanalysed the reads using MiXCR and keeps one entry per CDR3 protein. The sample records 80,000 or so distinct CDR3 sequences, 24% being singletons. The specimen comprised CD8+ T cells from cultured PBMCs, sampled from culture after CMV antigen stimulation. These receptors originate from a human donor in good health (CMV status not recorded). Some clones in this sample may be carry-over from other donors' samples.

The V and J genes are TRBV19 and TRBJ1-5, with a tentative D call TRBD1 (6 bases). This CDR3 contains 15 residues. Germline assignment: CDR1 LNHDA and CDR2 SQIVND (reference sequence). V was trimmed by 9 bases and J by 0 bases, leaving 15 bases between them. The CDR3 DNA follows: TGTGCCAGCCTCGAGGGGGGACATAGCAATCAGCCCCAGCATTTT. Translation gives CASLEGGHSNQPQHF.

This chain joins TRBV7-9 and TRBJ1-5, with 9 positions matching TRBD1. Per germline, CDR1 SEHNR and CDR2 FQNEAQ (reference sequence). This CDR3 is built from 16 residues. V trimming: 5 bases; J trimming: 0 bases; junction bases outside the gene matches: 5. The CDR3 spells CASSRTGDASNQPQHF. As DNA, the CDR3 is TGTGCCAGCAGCCGGACAGGGGATGCTAGCAATCAGCCCCAGCATTTT.

This clonotype was recorded many times. This sequence joins TRBV4-1 and TRBJ2-7; possibly TRBD1 for D (6 bases). Germline loops: CDR1 MGHRA, CDR2 YSYEKL. Trimming shortened V by 0 bases and J by 0 bases, and 12 bases separated the two germline ends. The CDR3 covers 16 residues. This CDR3 is CASSQDRWTASYEQYF. DNA of the CDR3: TGCGCCAGCAGCCAAGATCGTTGGACAGCCTCCTACGAGCAGTACTTC.

This clonotype has a count of ten or more. The chain carries TRBV6-1 and TRBJ2-5; 7 positions agree with TRBD1. V lost 1 base, J lost 5 bases, and 7 bases stayed unmatched. Germline assignment: CDR1 MNHNS and CDR2 SASEGT. The CDR3 runs to 15 residues. CDR3 DNA: TGTGCCAGCAGTGAAGGCAACAGGGGTAGTGAGACCCAGTACTTC. Translated: CASSEGNRGSETQYF.

This clonotype was seen a few times. The genes are TRBV15 and TRBJ2-7, with 8 nucleotides matching TRBD2. Germline CDR1 reads LNHNV; CDR2 reads YYDKDF (reference sequence). Germline trimming cut 8 bases from V and 5 bases from J; bases unmatched to any gene: 8. The CDR3 spans 13 residues. This chain's CDR3 is CATSAAGGNEQYF. The CDR3 DNA is TGTGCCACCTCGGCGGCGGGAGGAAACGAGCAGTACTTC.

Comments on this clonotype: It may be a read error: a sequence one base away is much more abundant. The V call is TRBV11-2, the J call TRBJ2-1, with D tentatively TRBD2 (5 bases). The CDR3 extends over 15 amino acids. Germline assignment: CDR1 SGHAT and CDR2 FQNNGV. Here the CDR3 reads CVSSPPPTTDNEQFF. In DNA form, the CDR3 reads TGTGTCAGCAGCCCACCCCCGACTACGGACAATGAGCAGTTCTTC.

This clonotype was recorded a few times. The V gene is TRBV2, the J gene TRBJ2-1; TRBD2 matches 8 bases. Germline values: CDR1 SNHLY, CDR2 FYNNEI. The CDR3 covers 15 residues. With V trimmed by 8 bases and J by 10 bases, 16 bases remained unmatched. In nucleotides, the CDR3 is TGTGCCAGCCTCGGTATCTTAGCGGGGCGCCAGGAGCAGTTCTTC. It codes for CASLGILAGRQEQFF.

This clonotype has only a few counts. The chain combines TRBV27 with TRBJ2-1, with TRBD2 matching 9 bases. This CDR3 is built from 16 residues. Per the germline V gene, CDR1 is MNHEY and CDR2 is SMNVEV (reference sequence). The junction had 8 bases not matched to a gene; V was cut back by 8 bases and J by 0 bases. The DNA of the CDR3 is TGTGCCAGCCTAGGTAGCGGGGGCTCCTCCTACAATGAGCAGTTCTTC. Its translation: CASLGSGGSSYNEQFF.

The rearrangement links TRBV4-1 to TRBJ2-7, with 8 bases matching TRBD1. CDR1 is MGHRA and CDR2 is YSYEKL in the germline V gene. The ends lost 0 bases at V and 5 bases at J; junction bases unmatched: 12. This CDR3 spans 17 amino acids. The CDR3 sequence: CASSQDMLGQGSDEQYF. The CDR3 DNA reads as TGCGCCAGCAGCCAAGATATGCTAGGACAGGGTTCCGACGAGCAGTACTTC.

The chain is built from TRBV9 and TRBJ1-2; D unclear. Germline CDR1 reads SGDLS; CDR2 reads YYNGEE. Trimming took off 3 bases at V and 0 bases at J, with 6 bases between the two ends. The CDR3 length is 13 residues. CDR3 coding DNA: TGTGCCAGCAGCGCACCAACTAACTATGGCTACACCTTC. Translation gives CASSAPTNYGYTF.

The chain combines TRBV12-3 or TRBV12-4 with TRBJ2-7; unclear D gene. The CDR3 extends over 13 amino acids. Trimming left V 8 bases short and J 1 base short, with 12 bases between. CDR3 DNA: TGTGCCAGCCCCTGGGCCCTATCCTACGAGCAGTACTTC. Its protein is CASPWALSYEQYF.

The rearrangement uses TRBV19 and TRBJ2-2; D tentatively reads TRBD1 or TRBD2 (5 bases each). Germline V CDR1 and CDR2: LNHDA, SQIVND (reference sequence). The length of the CDR3 is 16 residues. Deletions cut 4 bases from V and 4 bases from J, with 16 bases between. CDR3 in amino acids: CASSTPGPHRTGELFF. DNA for the CDR3: TGTGCCAGTAGTACACCGGGACCCCACCGCACCGGGGAGCTGTTTTTT.

This clonotype was seen many times. The chain uses TRBV7-2 and TRBJ2-3, with 11 bases that match TRBD2. The CDR3 consists of 15 residues. J was trimmed by 5 bases and V by 2 bases; bases with no gene match: 3. CDR1 SGHTA and CDR2 FQGNSA come from the germline V gene. The CDR3 nucleotides are TGTGCCAGCAGCTTATCTGGGACTAGCGGAGATACGCAGTATTTT. This codes for CASSLSGTSGDTQYF.

This clonotype appeared many times. V and J are TRBV12-3 or TRBV12-4 and TRBJ1-1, with a weak D call TRBD1 (6 bases). V lost 7 bases and J 4 bases, leaving 16 bases between the germline ends. The CDR3 extends over 14 amino acids. The CDR3 loop reads CASTYGGLGTEAFF. The CDR3 DNA follows: TGTGCCAGCACCTACGGGGGCCTCGGCACTGAAGCTTTCTTT.

This clonotype occurred a few times. J is TRBJ1-1 and V is TRBV7-9, with 7 bases fitting TRBD1. V lost 3 bases, J lost 3 bases, and 4 bases stayed unmatched. The CDR3 totals 14 residues. Germline V gene data show CDR1 as SEHNR and CDR2 as FQNEAQ (reference sequence). The CDR3 coding sequence is TGTGCCAGCAGCTTCCCAGGACAGGACACTGAAGCTTTCTTT. Translating it yields CASSFPGQDTEAFF. The whole variable domain, filled in from reference TRBV7-9 and TRBJ1-1, reads DTGVSQNPRHKITKRGQNVTFRCDPISEHNRLYWYRQTLGQGPEFLTYFQNEAQLEKSRLLSDRFSAERPKGSFSTLEIQRTEQGDSAMYLCASSFPGQDTEAFFGQGTRLTVV.

In regard to this clonotype: One end of the junction does not line up with germline, which may come from a read error. The chain combines TRBV7-4 with TRBJ2-3; perhaps TRBD1 as D (6 bases). CDR1 and CDR2 from the germline V gene are SGHVT and SQSDAQ. This CDR3 has 12 residues. CDR3 in amino acids: CASSLGTDTQCF. The CDR3 DNA follows: TGTGCCAGCAGCTTAGGGACAGATACGCAGTGTTTT.

This clonotype was picked up a small number of times. V gene TRBV29-1 combines with J gene TRBJ2-7; the D gene could be TRBD1 or TRBD2 (5 bases each). V lost 6 bases and J lost 3, with 18 bases in between. CDR1 is SQVTM and CDR2 is ANQGSEA in the germline V gene. The CDR3 totals 14 residues. The CDR3 here is CSVSGAAYVYEQYF. CDR3 in DNA: TGCAGCGTGTCCGGGGCAGCCTACGTCTACGAGCAGTACTTC.

This clonotype has more than one count but fewer than ten. V and J are TRBV7-6 and TRBJ2-5; unclear D gene. There are 14 residues in the CDR3. Germline CDR1 and CDR2: SGHVS and FNYEAQ. Trimming took off 0 bases at V and 5 bases at J, with 10 bases between the two ends. As DNA, the CDR3 is TGTGCCAGCAGCTTAGCTAGCTCTTGGGAGACCCAGTACTTC. Translated: CASSLASSWETQYF.

A word on this clonotype: Given the absence of the conserved phenylalanine or tryptophan at the CDR3 end, a read error is likely. The chain has TRBV6-1 and TRBJ2-7; D is unresolved. Germline V gene data show CDR1 as MNHNS and CDR2 as SASEGT. The CDR3 sequence is 12 residues long. The V end was cut by 9 bases, the J end by 7 bases, with 16 bases between. The CDR3 DNA follows: TGTGCCAGTACCTTTTACTCGCAAGAGCAGTACTCC. It specifies CASTFYSQEQYS.

The sample holds a few counts of this clonotype. The rearrangement uses TRBV7-9 and TRBJ2-7; 10 bases map to TRBD1. The germline gives CDR1 SEHNR, CDR2 FQNEAQ (reference sequence). The trim removed 4 bases at V and 9 bases at J, leaving 9 bases unmatched. CDR3 length equals 14 residues. CDR3 bases: TGTGCCAGCAGCTCGGGACAGGGGTTTCACGGGCAGTACTTC. Translated: CASSSGQGFHGQYF.

This clonotype has a count of ten or more. V gene TRBV7-2 combines with J gene TRBJ1-6; the D gene is possibly TRBD1 (5 bases). Germline CDR1 reads SGHTA; CDR2 reads FQGNSA. This CDR3 region has 17 residues. Deletions cut 4 bases from V and 10 bases from J, with 23 bases between. CDR3: CASSYEARGSRGSPLHF. CDR3 coding DNA: TGTGCCAGCAGCTACGAAGCCCGTGGTTCTAGGGGCTCACCCCTCCACTTT.